The clone carrying this TCR beta chain was observed a handful of times. Its antigen is unidentified. The sample belongs to a study of shared clonotypes between healthy human individuals. Findings of the study overall: Sampling included only blood; tissue repertoires likely differ.

Input per replicate PCR of unsorted PBMC was 250 to 300 ng DNA, corresponding to tens of thousands of T cell genomes. As handled by the study authors: Filtering was not the same, since immunoSEQ gave junction-only sequences without quality scores. Only in-frame clones appear in the TCRdb table, and some are missing; sequencing was by immunoSEQ multiplex PCR. V and J calls and clone size are copied from that table; D and trimming were computed from the DNA. The data show some 490,000 clones, approximately 82% seen once. Trimming cost V 0 bases and J 7 bases, with 16 bases left between them. The CDR3 contains 15 residues. In germline, CDR1 is LGHNA, CDR2 YNFKEQ.

The receptor comes from a woman aged 40 to 50 in good health. Some clones in this sample may be carry-over from other donors' samples. This chain joins TRBV4-2 and TRBJ2-7, with D possibly being TRBD1 or TRBD2 (6 bases each). The sequenced sample was PBMCs. CDR3 residues: CASSQDIGGAGEQYF. The DNA for the CDR3 is TGTGCCAGCAGCCAAGATATCGGGGGCGCGGGGGAGCAGTACTTC.